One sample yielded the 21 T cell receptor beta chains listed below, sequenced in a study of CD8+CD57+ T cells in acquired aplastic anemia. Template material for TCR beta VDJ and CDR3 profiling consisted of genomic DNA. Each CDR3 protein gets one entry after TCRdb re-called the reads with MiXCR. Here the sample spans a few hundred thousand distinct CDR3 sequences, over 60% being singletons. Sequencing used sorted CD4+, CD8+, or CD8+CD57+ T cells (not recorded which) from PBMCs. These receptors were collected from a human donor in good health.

This chain's CDR3 is CASSEPGQGSIQYF. The CDR3 DNA sequence: TGTGCCAGCAGTGAGCCTGGACAGGGGAGTATTCAGTACTTC. The chain is built from TRBV25-1 and TRBJ2-4; 9 nucleotides line up with TRBD1. CDR3 length equals 14 residues. V shed 3 bases, J shed 10 bases, and the junction held 7 bases outside the gene matches. From germline, CDR1 is MGHDK and CDR2 SYGVNS. The entire variable domain, with the rest obtained from reference TRBV25-1 and TRBJ2-4, is as follows: EADIYQTPRYLVIGTGKKITLECSQTMGHDKMYWYQQDPGMELHLIHYSYGVNSTEKGDLSSESTVSRIRTEHFPLTLESARPSHTSQYLCASSEPGQGSIQYFGAGTRLSVL.

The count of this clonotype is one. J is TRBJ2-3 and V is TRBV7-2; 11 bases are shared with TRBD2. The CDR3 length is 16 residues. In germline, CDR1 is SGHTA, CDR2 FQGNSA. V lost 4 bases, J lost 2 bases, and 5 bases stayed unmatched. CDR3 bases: TGTGCCAGCAGCTCACTAGCGGGGGCCCCCACAGATACGCAGTATTTT. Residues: CASSSLAGAPTDTQYF. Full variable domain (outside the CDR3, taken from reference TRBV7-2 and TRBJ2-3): GAGVSQSPSNKVTEKGKDVELRCDPISGHTALYWYRQSLGQGLEFLIYFQGNSAPDKSGLPSDRFSAERTGGSVSTLTIQRTQQEDSAVYLCASSSLAGAPTDTQYFGPGTRLTVL.

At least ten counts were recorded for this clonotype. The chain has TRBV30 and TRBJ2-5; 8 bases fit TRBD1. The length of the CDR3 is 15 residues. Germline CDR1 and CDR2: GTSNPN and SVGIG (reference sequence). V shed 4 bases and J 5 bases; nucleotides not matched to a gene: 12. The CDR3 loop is CAWTPDRGRSETQYF. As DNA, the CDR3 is TGTGCCTGGACCCCTGACAGGGGCAGGTCCGAGACCCAGTACTTC.

This chain's CDR3 is CASSQTHEQYF. Written as DNA, the CDR3 is TGTGCCAGCAGCCAAACCCACGAGCAGTACTTC. The chain couples TRBV7-2 to TRBJ2-7, with unresolved D. The CDR3 length is 11 residues. Trimming removed 5 bases from V and 5 bases from J, with 7 bases in between. Germline CDR1 SGHTA, CDR2 FQGNSA.

The CDR3 reads CASRRTGTYEQYF. The CDR3 DNA sequence: TGTGCCAGTAGACGGACAGGGACCTACGAGCAGTACTTC. V is TRBV19 and J is TRBJ2-7; the match to TRBD1 covers 8 bases. Germline loops: CDR1 LNHDA, CDR2 SQIVND (reference sequence). The CDR3 extends over 13 amino acids. After removal of 6 bases from V and 2 bases from J, the junction contained 3 bases not matched to a gene.

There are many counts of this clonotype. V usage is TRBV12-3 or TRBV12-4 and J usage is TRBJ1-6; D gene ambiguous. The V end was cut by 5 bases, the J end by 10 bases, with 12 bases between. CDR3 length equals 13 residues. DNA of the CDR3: TGTGCCAGCAGTCTGGGCTCGGGGTCACCCCTCCACTTT. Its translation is CASSLGSGSPLHF.

The CDR3 loop reads CATSRGRAETYEQYF. For the CDR3, the DNA is TGTGCCACCAGCAGAGGTAGGGCTGAGACCTACGAGCAGTACTTC. The chain is built from TRBV15 and TRBJ2-7; D not resolved. Trimming took 1 base from V and 2 from J, leaving 12 bases between them. The CDR3 is made up of 15 amino acids. Per germline, CDR1 LNHNV and CDR2 YYDKDF (reference sequence). Combining the CDR3 with reference TRBV15 and TRBJ2-7 gives the whole variable domain DAMVIQNPRYQVTQFGKPVTLSCSQTLNHNVMYWYQQKSSQAPKLLFHYYDKDFNNEADTPDNFQSRRPNTSFCFLDIRSPGLGDTAMYLCATSRGRAETYEQYFGPGTRLTVT.

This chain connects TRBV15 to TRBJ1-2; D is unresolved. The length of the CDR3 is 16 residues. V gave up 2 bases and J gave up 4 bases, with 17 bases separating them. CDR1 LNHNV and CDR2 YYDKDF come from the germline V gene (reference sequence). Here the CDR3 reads CATSRPSRVASYGYTF. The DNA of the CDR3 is TGTGCCACCAGCAGACCATCTAGAGTAGCCTCCTATGGCTACACCTTC.

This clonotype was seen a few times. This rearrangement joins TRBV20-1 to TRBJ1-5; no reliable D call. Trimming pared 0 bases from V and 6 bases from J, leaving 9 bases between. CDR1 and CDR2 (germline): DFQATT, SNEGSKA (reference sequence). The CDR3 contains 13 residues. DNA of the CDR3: TGCAGTGCTAGAGATGGGGTGAGTCAGCCCCAGCATTTT. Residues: CSARDGVSQPQHF.

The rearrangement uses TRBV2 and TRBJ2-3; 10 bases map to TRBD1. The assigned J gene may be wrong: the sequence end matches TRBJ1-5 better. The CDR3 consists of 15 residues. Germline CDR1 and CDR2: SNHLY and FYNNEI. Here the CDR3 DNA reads TGTGCCAGCGCCTGGGGACAGGGGAGTCGGGATACGCAGCATTTT. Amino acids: CASAWGQGSRDTQHF.

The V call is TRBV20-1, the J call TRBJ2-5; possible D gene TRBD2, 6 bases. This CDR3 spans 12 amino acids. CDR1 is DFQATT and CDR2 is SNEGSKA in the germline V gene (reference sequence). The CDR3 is CSAGIAQETQYF. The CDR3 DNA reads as TGCAGCGCGGGGATCGCCCAAGAGACCCAGTACTTC.

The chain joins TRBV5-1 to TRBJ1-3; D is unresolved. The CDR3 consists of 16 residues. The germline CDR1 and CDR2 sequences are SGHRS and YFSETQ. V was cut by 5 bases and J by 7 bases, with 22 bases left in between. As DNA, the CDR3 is TGCGCCAGCAGAAACATTGCTTGGTCGAGAACGAACACCATATATTTT. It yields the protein CASRNIAWSRTNTIYF.

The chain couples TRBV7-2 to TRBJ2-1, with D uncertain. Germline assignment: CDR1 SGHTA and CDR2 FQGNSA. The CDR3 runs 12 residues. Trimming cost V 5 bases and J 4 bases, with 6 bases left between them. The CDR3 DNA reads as TGTGCCAGCAGCAAACGATACAATGAGCAGTTCTTC. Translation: CASSKRYNEQFF.

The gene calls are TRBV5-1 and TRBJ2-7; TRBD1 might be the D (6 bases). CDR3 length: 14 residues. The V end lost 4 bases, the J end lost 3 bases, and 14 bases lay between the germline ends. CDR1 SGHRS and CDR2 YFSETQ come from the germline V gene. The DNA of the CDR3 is TGCGCCAGCAGCCCCAGGGGCACCATCTACGAGCAGTACTTC. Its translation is CASSPRGTIYEQYF.

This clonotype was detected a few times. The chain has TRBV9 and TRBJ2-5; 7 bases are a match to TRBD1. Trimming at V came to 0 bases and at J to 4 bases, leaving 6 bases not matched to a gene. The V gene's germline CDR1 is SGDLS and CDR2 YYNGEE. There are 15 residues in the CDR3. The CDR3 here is CASSVGPQGRETQYF. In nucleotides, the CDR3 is TGTGCCAGCAGCGTAGGTCCACAGGGGAGAGAGACCCAGTACTTC.

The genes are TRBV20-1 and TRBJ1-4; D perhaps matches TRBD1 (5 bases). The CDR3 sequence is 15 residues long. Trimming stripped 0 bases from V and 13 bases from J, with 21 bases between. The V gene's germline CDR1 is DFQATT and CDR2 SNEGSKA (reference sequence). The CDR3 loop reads CSARDRQRPRDVLFF. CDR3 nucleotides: TGCAGTGCTAGAGACCGACAGAGACCTAGGGACGTACTGTTTTTT.

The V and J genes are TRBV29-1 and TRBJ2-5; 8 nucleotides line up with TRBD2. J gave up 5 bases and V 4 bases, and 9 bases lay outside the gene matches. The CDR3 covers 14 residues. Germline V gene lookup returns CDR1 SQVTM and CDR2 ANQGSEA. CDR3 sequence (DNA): TGCAGCGTTGGTCATCGGGGGGGGAGCGAGACCCAGTACTTC. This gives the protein CSVGHRGGSETQYF.

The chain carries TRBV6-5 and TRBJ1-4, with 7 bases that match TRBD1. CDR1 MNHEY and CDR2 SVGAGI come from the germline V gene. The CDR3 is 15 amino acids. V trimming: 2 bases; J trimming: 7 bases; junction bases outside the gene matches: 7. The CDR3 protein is CASSYAVAGGEKLFF. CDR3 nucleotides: TGTGCCAGCAGTTACGCGGTCGCAGGGGGTGAAAAACTGTTTTTT.

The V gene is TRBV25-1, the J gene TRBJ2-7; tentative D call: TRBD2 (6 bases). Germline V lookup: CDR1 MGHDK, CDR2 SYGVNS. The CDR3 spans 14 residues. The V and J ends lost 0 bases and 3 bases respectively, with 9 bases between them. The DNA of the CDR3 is TGTGCCAGCAGTGAATATTACGGGGGCTACGAGCAGTACTTC. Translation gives CASSEYYGGYEQYF.

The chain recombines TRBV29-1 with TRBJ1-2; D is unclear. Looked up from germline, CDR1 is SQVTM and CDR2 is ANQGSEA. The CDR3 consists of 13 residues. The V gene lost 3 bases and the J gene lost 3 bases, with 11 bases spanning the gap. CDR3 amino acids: CSVDITDDYGYTF. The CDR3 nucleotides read TGCAGCGTTGATATCACAGACGACTATGGCTACACCTTC.

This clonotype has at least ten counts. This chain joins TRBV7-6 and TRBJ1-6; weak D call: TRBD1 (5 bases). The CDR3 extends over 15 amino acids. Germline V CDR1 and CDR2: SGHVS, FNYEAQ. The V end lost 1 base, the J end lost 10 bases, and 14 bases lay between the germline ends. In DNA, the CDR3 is TGTGCCAGCAGCTTAGAAGGCGGGGGTTGGTCACCCCTCCACTTT. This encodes CASSLEGGGWSPLHF.